This T cell receptor beta chain was sequenced in a study of cytomegalovirus exposure and HLA in healthy donors. Whole-study context: Unique TCRs from HLA-typed donors, 75 million to 100 million of them, were held in an early data release. Study results and limitations: As immune exposure information, only CMV serostatus was available. Within a later analysis, the majority of CMV-associated TCR beta chains appeared HLA-restricted.

Of note for this clone: The antigen is undetermined.

PCR was performed using 60 Vbeta and 13 Jbeta primers. Assay used: immunoSEQ multiplex PCR; TCRdb lists only in-frame clones, some missing. The sample consists of roughly 150,000 clones, 80% of them appearing once. This TCR came from a woman in her 40s in good health and CMV-seronegative. The sample was PBMCs.

The chain's CDR3 is CAINRDTDTDTQYF. The CDR3 region has the DNA TGTGCCATCAACCGGGACACGGACACAGATACGCAGTATTTT. The gene calls are TRBV10-3 and TRBJ2-3, with D possibly matching TRBD1 (6 bases). Trimming removed 7 bases from V and 2 bases from J, with 13 bases in between. The CDR3 covers 14 residues. Germline V CDR1 and CDR2: ENHRY, SYGVKD.